This T cell receptor (beta chain) was recovered during a study of cytomegalovirus exposure and HLA in healthy donors. The study, taken as a whole, reports: TCR beta V segments were, for the most part, productive about 87% or about 30% of the time in an earlier analysis.

PCR primers comprised 60 Vbeta and 13 Jbeta primers. Repertoires were generated with immunoSEQ multiplex PCR, while TCRdb's copy carries only in-frame clones and drops some. Of around 270,000 clones detected, 75% to 85% appear once; the ten largest clones hold less than 0.4%. On this clone: Its antigen is unidentified.

Germline V gives CDR1 MDHEN, CDR2 SYDVKM. The CDR3 has 15 amino acids. Germline trimming cut 0 bases from V and 7 bases from J; bases unmatched to any gene: 6. This receptor was identified in a girl aged 2 to 9 in good health and CMV-seronegative. The chain links TRBV28 to TRBJ2-1; the match to TRBD2 covers 7 bases. The sample was PBMCs. In DNA form, the CDR3 reads TGTGCCAGCAGTTTATGGGCTAGCGGAAGGAATGAGCAGTTCTTC. It codes for CASSLWASGRNEQFF. The complete variable domain, with remaining parts taken from reference TRBV28 and TRBJ2-1, reads DVKVTQSSRYLVKRTGEKVFLECVQDMDHENMFWYRQDPGLGLRLIYFSYDVKMKEKGDIPEGYSVSREKKERFSLILESASTNQTSMYLCASSLWASGRNEQFFGPGTRLTVL.